The clone carrying this TCR beta chain appeared once. The sample belongs to a study of blood T cell repertoires in COVID-19. Study-wide context: T cells, B-cell-depleted T cells, or PBMCs supplied cDNA or gDNA.

The protocol was immunoSEQ multiplex PCR, while the TCRdb copy is restricted to in-frame clones and leaves out a portion. This sample yields 150,000 to 200,000 clones, of which 80% to 90% are seen a single time; roughly 8.6% belongs to the top ten. CDR1 ENHRY and CDR2 SYGVKD come from the germline V gene. Trimming left V 6 bases short and J 0 bases short, with 12 bases between. CDR3 length equals 15 residues. This sequence was found in a man aged 60-69 years with acute or convalescent COVID-19. V and J are TRBV10-3 and TRBJ1-3; a possible D gene is TRBD1 (5 bases). Input material: peripheral blood. CDR3 nucleotide sequence: TGTGCCATCAGCAGCCCCAGGGCCTCTGGAAACACCATATATTTT. Protein product: CAISSPRASGNTIYF.